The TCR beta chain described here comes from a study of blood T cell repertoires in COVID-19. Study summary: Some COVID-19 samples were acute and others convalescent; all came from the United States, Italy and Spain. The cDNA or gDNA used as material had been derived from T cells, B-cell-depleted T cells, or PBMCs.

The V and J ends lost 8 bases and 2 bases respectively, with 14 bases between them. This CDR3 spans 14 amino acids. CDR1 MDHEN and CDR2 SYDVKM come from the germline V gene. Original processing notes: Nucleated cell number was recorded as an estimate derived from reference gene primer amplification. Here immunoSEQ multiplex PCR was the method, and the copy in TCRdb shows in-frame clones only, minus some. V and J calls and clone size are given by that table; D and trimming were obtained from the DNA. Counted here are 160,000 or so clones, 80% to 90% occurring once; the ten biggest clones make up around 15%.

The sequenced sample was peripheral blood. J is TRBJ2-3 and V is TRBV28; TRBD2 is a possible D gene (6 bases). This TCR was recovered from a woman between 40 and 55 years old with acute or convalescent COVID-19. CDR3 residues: CASGGANPTDTQYF. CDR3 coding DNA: TGTGCCAGCGGAGGGGCAAACCCCACAGATACGCAGTATTTT.